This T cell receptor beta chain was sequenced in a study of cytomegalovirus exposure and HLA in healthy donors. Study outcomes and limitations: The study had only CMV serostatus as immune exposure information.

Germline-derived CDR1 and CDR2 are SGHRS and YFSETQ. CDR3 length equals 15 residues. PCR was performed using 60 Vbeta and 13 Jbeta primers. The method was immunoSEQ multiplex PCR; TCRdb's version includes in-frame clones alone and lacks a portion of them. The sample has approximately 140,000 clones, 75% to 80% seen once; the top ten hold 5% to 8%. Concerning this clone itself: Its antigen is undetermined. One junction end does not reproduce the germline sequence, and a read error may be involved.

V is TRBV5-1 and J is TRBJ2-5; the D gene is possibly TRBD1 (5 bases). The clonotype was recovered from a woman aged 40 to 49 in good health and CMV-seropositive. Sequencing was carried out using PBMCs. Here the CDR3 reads CAGSLGSGFGETQYF. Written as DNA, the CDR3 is TGCGCCGGCAGCTTGGGGTCAGGGTTCGGAGAGACCCAGTACTTC.